These 28 T cell receptor beta chains originate from one sample sequenced in a study of blood T cell repertoires in COVID-19. Here immunoSEQ multiplex PCR was the method, and the copy in TCRdb shows in-frame clones only, minus some. This table holds about 360,000 clones, around 88% found once. Sequences were obtained from peripheral blood. Every receptor here comes from a woman aged 60 to 75 with COVID-19, enrolled during active disease.

The genes are TRBV27 and TRBJ2-1, with 8 bases matching TRBD2. Trimming at V came to 1 base and at J to 5 bases, leaving 4 bases not matched to a gene. CDR3 length equals 15 residues. Germline V gene data show CDR1 as MNHEY and CDR2 as SMNVEV (reference sequence). In nucleotides, the CDR3 is TGTGCCAGCAGTTTATTTACGGGGGGGGACAATGAGCAGTTCTTC. This gives the protein CASSLFTGGDNEQFF.

The chain has TRBV18 and TRBJ2-5; 7 bases are shared with TRBD1. The CDR3 consists of 17 residues. V lost 4 bases and J lost 4; bases outside the gene matches: 15. Looked up from germline, CDR1 is KGHSH and CDR2 is LQKENI. CDR3 sequence reads: CASSRKYRGDSRETQYF. CDR3 sequence (DNA): TGTGCCAGCTCACGAAAATACAGGGGCGATAGTAGAGAGACCCAGTACTTC.

The V and J genes are TRBV6-2 or TRBV6-3 and TRBJ2-1, with 7 bases that match TRBD1. The CDR3 contains 14 residues. With 2 bases clipped from V and 4 bases from J, the junction kept 2 bases outside the gene matches. Germline CDR1 and CDR2: MNHEY and SVGEGT. This chain's CDR3 is CASSYTGQYNEQFF. In DNA form, the CDR3 reads TGTGCCAGCAGTTACACGGGACAGTACAATGAGCAGTTCTTC.

The V gene is TRBV3-1 (or the pseudogene TRBV3-2), the J gene TRBJ2-1; D unclear. V was pared by 4 bases and J by 4 bases, with 8 bases between. The CDR3 spans 13 residues. Germline V gene lookup returns CDR1 LGHDT and CDR2 YNNKEL (reference sequence). DNA for the CDR3: TGTGCCAGCAGCCGAGGCAGATACAATGAGCAGTTCTTC. It is translated as CASSRGRYNEQFF.

This sequence joins TRBV5-5 and TRBJ2-2; perhaps TRBD2 as D (6 bases). The CDR3 runs 16 residues. V was cut by 3 bases and J by 3 bases, with 15 bases left in between. Germline V CDR1 and CDR2: SGHKS, YYEKEE (reference sequence). The CDR3 DNA is TGTGCCAGCAGCTCCTACGGCGGGGACTACACCGGGGAGCTGTTTTTT. The encoded protein is CASSSYGGDYTGELFF.

The rearrangement uses TRBV19 and TRBJ1-2; D call uncertain. V was clipped by 7 bases and J by 7 bases, with 10 bases between them. This CDR3 is built from 11 residues. Germline-derived CDR1 and CDR2 are LNHDA and SQIVND (reference sequence). CDR3 loop: CASIFSSGYTF. The CDR3 DNA reads as TGTGCCAGTATATTTTCCTCTGGCTACACCTTC.

This chain joins TRBV29-1 and TRBJ2-5; D perhaps matches TRBD1 (6 bases). V was clipped by 7 bases and J by 3 bases, with 12 bases between them. This CDR3 has 12 residues. Germline CDR1 and CDR2: SQVTM and ANQGSEA. CDR3 protein: CSGRGMEETQYF. The CDR3 DNA follows: TGCAGCGGCAGGGGTATGGAAGAGACCCAGTACTTC. The whole variable domain, remainder taken from reference TRBV29-1 and TRBJ2-5, is SAVISQKPSRDICQRGTSLTIQCQVDSQVTMMFWYRQQPGQSLTLIATANQGSEATYESGFVIDKFPISRPNLTFSTLTVSNMSPEDSSIYLCSGRGMEETQYFGPGTRLLVL.

The rearrangement uses TRBV2 and TRBJ2-7; D may be TRBD1 (7 bases). This CDR3 contains 13 residues. Looked up from germline, CDR1 is SNHLY and CDR2 is FYNNEI. Trimming removed 7 bases at V and 3 bases at J, with 13 bases between. CDR3 in amino acids: CASNSGDSYEQYF. The CDR3 coding sequence is TGTGCCAGCAATTCGGGGGACAGCTACGAGCAGTACTTC. The whole variable domain, filled in from reference TRBV2 and TRBJ2-7, reads EPEVTQTPSHQVTQMGQEVILRCVPISNHLYFYWYRQILGQKVEFLVSFYNNEISEKSEIFDDQFSVERPDGSNFTLKIRSTKLEDSAMYFCASNSGDSYEQYFGPGTRLTVT.

This chain connects TRBV2 to TRBJ2-5; D may be TRBD1 (6 bases). Between the trimmed V and J ends, which lost 6 bases and 5 bases, there was a span of 10 bases. The CDR3 is 12 residues long. Per germline, CDR1 SNHLY and CDR2 FYNNEI. CDR3 nucleotides: TGTGCCAGCAGAAACAGGGTTGAGACCCAGTACTTC. Protein: CASRNRVETQYF.

This chain links TRBV5-1 with TRBJ1-2, with 7 bases fitting TRBD1. Per germline, CDR1 SGHRS and CDR2 YFSETQ. After removal of 5 bases from V and 5 bases from J, the junction contained 12 bases not matched to a gene. The CDR3 has 15 amino acids. This CDR3 is CASSTSGTEIYGYTF. DNA of the CDR3: TGCGCCAGCAGTACTTCCGGGACAGAAATTTATGGCTACACCTTC.

The J gene is TRBJ2-7, the V gene TRBV6-5, with a possible D match to TRBD1 (6 bases). The CDR3 runs to 14 residues. V shed 4 bases and J shed 7 bases, with 17 bases lying between them. Per the germline V gene, CDR1 is MNHEY and CDR2 is SVGAGI. The CDR3 loop is CASSSPATDREQYF. The DNA of the CDR3 is TGTGCCAGCAGTTCCCCCGCAACCGACAGGGAGCAGTACTTC.

The rearrangement joins TRBV6-1 to TRBJ2-5; D call uncertain. The germline CDR1 and CDR2 sequences are MNHNS and SASEGT. Between the trimmed V and J ends, which lost 3 bases and 9 bases, there was a span of 8 bases. The CDR3 has 11 residues. The DNA of the CDR3 is TGTGCCAGCAGTGAGCGGCCAGCCCAGTACTTC. Its protein is CASSERPAQYF.

This chain joins TRBV5-1 and TRBJ2-5, with a weak D call TRBD1 (5 bases). The CDR3 spans 13 residues. Trimming shortened V by 9 bases and J by 6 bases, and 18 bases separated the two germline ends. Germline lookup yields CDR1 SGHRS and CDR2 YFSETQ. The CDR3 loop reads CATQEGAGQTQYF. Here the CDR3 DNA reads TGCGCCACCCAAGAAGGGGCAGGTCAGACCCAGTACTTC. Using reference TRBV5-1 and TRBJ2-5 for the parts outside the CDR3, the full variable domain is KAGVTQTPRYLIKTRGQQVTLSCSPISGHRSVSWYQQTPGQGLQFLFEYFSETQRNKGNFPGRFSGRQFSNSRSEMNVSTLELGDSALYLCATQEGAGQTQYFGPGTRLLVL.

The chain links TRBV9 to TRBJ2-1, with 7 bases lining up with TRBD2. Germline V gives CDR1 SGDLS, CDR2 YYNGEE. The CDR3 contains 15 residues. Trimming at V came to 1 base and at J to 8 bases, leaving 9 bases not matched to a gene. CDR3 in amino acids: CASSVTSGLFDEQFF. The CDR3 bases are TGTGCCAGCAGCGTAACCTCGGGACTATTCGATGAGCAGTTCTTC.

The DNA for the CDR3 is TGTGCCAGCTCTGGGGGGGCACAGTTCTTC. Translated: CASSGGAQFF. This chain links TRBV12-3 or TRBV12-4 with TRBJ2-1, with TRBD2 as a possible D gene (7 bases). The V and J ends lost 8 bases and 13 bases respectively, with 12 bases between them. The CDR3 totals 10 residues.

The genes are TRBV6-4 and TRBJ1-2, with 8 positions matching TRBD1. With V trimmed by 0 bases and J by 5 bases, 2 bases remained unmatched. In germline, CDR1 is MRHNA, CDR2 SNTAGT. The CDR3 runs to 14 residues. The CDR3 spells CASSDSRTGYGYTF. Here the CDR3 DNA reads TGTGCCAGCAGTGACTCAAGGACAGGGTATGGCTACACCTTC.

V gene TRBV6-2 or TRBV6-3 combines with J gene TRBJ1-2, with D perhaps TRBD1 (5 bases). Germline CDR1 reads MNHEY; CDR2 reads SVGEGT. Trimming stripped 6 bases from V and 1 base from J, with 18 bases between. The CDR3 has 16 amino acids. The CDR3 DNA reads as TGTGCCAGCAGCGCCCGGGGGGGACGATTTAACTATGGCTACACCTTC. This gives the protein CASSARGGRFNYGYTF.

The CDR3 loop reads CASGTGFDYGYTF. In nucleotides, the CDR3 is TGTGCCAGCGGAACAGGGTTTGACTATGGCTACACCTTC. The rearrangement links TRBV27 to TRBJ1-2; a weak D match, TRBD1 (6 bases). V lost 8 bases and J lost 3, with 13 bases in between. This CDR3 contains 13 residues. Germline CDR1 is MNHEY and CDR2 is SMNVEV (reference sequence).

V and J are TRBV12-3 or TRBV12-4 and TRBJ2-7; D unclear. This CDR3 has 13 amino acids. The V end was cut by 3 bases, the J end by 2 bases, with 8 bases between. CDR3 coding DNA: TGTGCCAGCAGTTTCCACTTAGCCTACGAGCAGTACTTC. Translation gives CASSFHLAYEQYF.

This clone was detected a few times. J is TRBJ1-2 and V is TRBV30, with a possible D match to TRBD1 (5 bases). V gave up 3 bases and J gave up 4 bases, with 15 bases separating them. Germline CDR1 reads GTSNPN; CDR2 reads SVGIG (reference sequence). The CDR3 spans 14 residues. The CDR3 DNA sequence: TGTGCCTGGAGCCCCCTGGGGCACAGCTATGGCTACACCTTC. Its translation: CAWSPLGHSYGYTF.

The chain uses TRBV5-6 and TRBJ1-5; TRBD1 might be the D (6 bases). The CDR3 length is 17 residues. CDR1 and CDR2 from the germline V gene are SGHDT and YYEEEE. V was shortened by 0 bases and J by 2 bases, with 15 bases between the two germline ends. Here the CDR3 DNA reads TGTGCCAGCAGCTTGGGAGACAGGAGAGATGGCAATCAGCCCCAGCATTTT. It specifies CASSLGDRRDGNQPQHF. Together with reference TRBV5-6 and TRBJ1-5, the CDR3 gives the full variable domain: DAGVTQSPTHLIKTRGQQVTLRCSPKSGHDTVSWYQQALGQGPQFIFQYYEEEERQRGNFPDRFSGHQFPNYSSELNVNALLLGDSALYLCASSLGDRRDGNQPQHFGDGTRLSIL.

The V call is TRBV6-5, the J call TRBJ2-1; D perhaps matches TRBD1 (5 bases). Per the germline V gene, CDR1 is MNHEY and CDR2 is SVGAGI. The CDR3 runs 12 residues. With 7 bases removed from V and 4 bases from J, the gap between germline ends came to 8 bases. CDR3 DNA sequence: TGTGCCAGCACTACAGGATACAATGAGCAGTTCTTC. Translating it yields CASTTGYNEQFF.

This rearrangement joins TRBV7-2 to TRBJ1-1; D is possibly TRBD1 (5 bases). Germline values: CDR1 SGHTA, CDR2 FQGNSA. The CDR3 runs to 15 residues. V was trimmed by 3 bases and J by 4 bases, leaving 15 bases between them. In DNA, the CDR3 is TGTGCCAGCAGCTTTAACGGACACGCTTCCACTGAAGCTTTCTTT. It yields the protein CASSFNGHASTEAFF.

This chain links TRBV5-6 with TRBJ1-1; possibly TRBD1 for D (6 bases). V lost 1 base to trimming and J lost 10 bases, with 11 bases between them. The length of the CDR3 is 12 residues. CDR1 is SGHDT and CDR2 is YYEEEE in the germline V gene. The CDR3 DNA follows: TGTGCCAGCAGCTTGACAGGGATGGGAGCTTTCTTT. The encoded protein is CASSLTGMGAFF.

CDR3 sequence reads: CASSFTGGSDDNGYTF. The CDR3 DNA reads TGCGCCAGCAGCTTCACAGGGGGCTCTGATGATAATGGCTACACCTTC. The V and J genes are TRBV5-1 and TRBJ1-2, with TRBD1 matching 9 bases. V gave up 2 bases and J gave up 6 bases; unmatched junction bases: 11. Germline loops: CDR1 SGHRS, CDR2 YFSETQ. This CDR3 is 16 amino acids long.

The J gene is TRBJ2-2, the V gene TRBV7-3, with 9 bases fitting TRBD2. The trim removed 5 bases at V and 3 bases at J, leaving 10 bases unmatched. In germline, CDR1 is SGHTA, CDR2 FQGTGA. The CDR3 is 17 amino acids. CDR3 nucleotides: TGTGCCAGCAGCAATAAGGCTAGCGGGGCCCACACCGGGGAGCTGTTTTTT. It codes for CASSNKASGAHTGELFF.

This clone showed up just once. The chain recombines TRBV28 with TRBJ1-2; 8 nucleotides agree with TRBD1. Per the germline V gene, CDR1 is MDHEN and CDR2 is SYDVKM. The CDR3 spans 17 residues. Trimming cost V 3 bases and J 4 bases; bases outside gene matches: 13. CDR3 in amino acids: CASSLGTGNHFFYGYTF. The CDR3 DNA sequence: TGTGCCAGCAGTTTGGGGACAGGCAACCATTTTTTCTATGGCTACACCTTC.

V and J are TRBV6-6 and TRBJ1-5; D gene unclear. This CDR3 comprises 14 residues. The V gene lost 8 bases and the J gene lost 0 bases, with 11 bases spanning the gap. Germline CDR1 reads MNHNY; CDR2 reads SVGAGI (reference sequence). Written as DNA, the CDR3 is TGTGCCAGCTCTCCCTCGTATAGCAATCAGCCCCAGCATTTT. This codes for CASSPSYSNQPQHF.